The present T cell receptor (beta chain) was sequenced within a study of cytomegalovirus exposure and HLA in healthy donors. PCR was performed using 60 Vbeta and 13 Jbeta primers. Original processing notes: Around 80 million unique TCR beta chains, some 10 million of them shared, were counted by a later analysis. The data were produced by immunoSEQ multiplex PCR, yet TCRdb's version contains in-frame clones alone and is incomplete. V and J calls and clone size are as listed in that table; D and trimming were resolved from the DNA. Of almost 200,000 clones in the sample, 79% were seen once. Healthy people donating bone marrow made up the donors. From germline, CDR1 is LNHDA and CDR2 SQIVND (reference sequence). The CDR3 is 13 amino acids. V was shortened by 7 bases and J by 5 bases, with 14 bases between the two germline ends.

The chain has TRBV19 and TRBJ2-5; a possible D gene is TRBD2 (6 bases). This TCR came from a male donor in good health and CMV-seropositive. The sample was PBMCs. CDR3 protein: CASKPGVSETQYF. The CDR3 nucleotides read TGTGCCAGTAAACCGGGAGTTTCGGAGACCCAGTACTTC.